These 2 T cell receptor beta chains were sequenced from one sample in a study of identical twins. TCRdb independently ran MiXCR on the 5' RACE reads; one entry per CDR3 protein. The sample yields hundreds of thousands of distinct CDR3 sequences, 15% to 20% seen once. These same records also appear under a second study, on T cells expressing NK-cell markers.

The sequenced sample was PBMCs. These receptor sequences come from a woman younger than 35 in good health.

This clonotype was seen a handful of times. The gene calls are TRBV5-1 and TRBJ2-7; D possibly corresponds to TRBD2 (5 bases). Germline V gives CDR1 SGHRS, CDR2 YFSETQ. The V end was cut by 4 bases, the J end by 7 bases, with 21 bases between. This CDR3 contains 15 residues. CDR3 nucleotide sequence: TGCGCCAGCAGCCCCGACCCGGGATCATCTGGGGAGCAGTACTTC. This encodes CASSPDPGSSGEQYF.

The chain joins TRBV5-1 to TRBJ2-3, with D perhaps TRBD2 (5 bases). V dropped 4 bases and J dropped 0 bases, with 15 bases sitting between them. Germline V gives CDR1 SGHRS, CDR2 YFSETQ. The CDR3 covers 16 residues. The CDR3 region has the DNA TGCGCCAGCAGCGCCGAATCGGGGTTTAGCACAGATACGCAGTATTTT. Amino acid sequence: CASSAESGFSTDTQYF.